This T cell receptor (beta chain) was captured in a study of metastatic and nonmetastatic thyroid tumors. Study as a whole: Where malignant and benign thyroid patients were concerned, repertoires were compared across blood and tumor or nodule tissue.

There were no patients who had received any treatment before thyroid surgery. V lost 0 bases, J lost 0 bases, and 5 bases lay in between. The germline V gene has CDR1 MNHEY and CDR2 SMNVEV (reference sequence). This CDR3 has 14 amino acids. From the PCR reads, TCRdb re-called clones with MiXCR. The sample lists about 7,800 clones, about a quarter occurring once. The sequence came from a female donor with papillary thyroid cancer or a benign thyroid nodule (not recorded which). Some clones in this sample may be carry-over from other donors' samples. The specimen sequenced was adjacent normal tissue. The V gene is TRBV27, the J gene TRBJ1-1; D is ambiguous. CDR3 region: CASSLSRMNTEAFF. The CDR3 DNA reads TGTGCCAGCAGTTTATCGCGGATGAACACTGAAGCTTTCTTT.